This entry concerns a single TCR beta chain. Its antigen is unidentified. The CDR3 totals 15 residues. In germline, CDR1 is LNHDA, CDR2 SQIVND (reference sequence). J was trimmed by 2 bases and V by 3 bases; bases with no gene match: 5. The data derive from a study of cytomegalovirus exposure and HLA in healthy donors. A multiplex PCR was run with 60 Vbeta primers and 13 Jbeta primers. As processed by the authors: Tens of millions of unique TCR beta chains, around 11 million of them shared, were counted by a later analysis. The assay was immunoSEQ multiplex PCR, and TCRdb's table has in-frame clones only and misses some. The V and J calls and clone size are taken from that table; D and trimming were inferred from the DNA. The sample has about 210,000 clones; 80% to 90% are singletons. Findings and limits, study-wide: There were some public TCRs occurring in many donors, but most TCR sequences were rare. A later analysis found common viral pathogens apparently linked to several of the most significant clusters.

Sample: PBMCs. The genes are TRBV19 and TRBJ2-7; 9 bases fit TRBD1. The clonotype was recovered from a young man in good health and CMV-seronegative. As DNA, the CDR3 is TGTGCCAGTAGTATCAGGGGACAGGGCCCCTACGAGCAGTACTTC. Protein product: CASSIRGQGPYEQYF.